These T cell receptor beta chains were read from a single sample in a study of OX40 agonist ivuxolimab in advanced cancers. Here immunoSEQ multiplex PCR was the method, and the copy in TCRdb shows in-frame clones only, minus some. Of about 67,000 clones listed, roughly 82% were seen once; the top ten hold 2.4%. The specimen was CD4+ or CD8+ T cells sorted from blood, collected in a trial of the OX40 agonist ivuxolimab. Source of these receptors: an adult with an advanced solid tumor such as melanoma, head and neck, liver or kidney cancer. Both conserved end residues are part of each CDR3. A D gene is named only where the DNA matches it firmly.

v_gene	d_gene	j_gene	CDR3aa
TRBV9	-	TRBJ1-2	CASSEHKGHYGYTF
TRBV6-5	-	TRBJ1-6	CASSHTGNNSPLHF
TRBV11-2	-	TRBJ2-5	CASSSDRQETQYF
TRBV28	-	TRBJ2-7	CASRFSTGGAYEQYF
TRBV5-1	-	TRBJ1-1	CASSLVDPMNTEAFF
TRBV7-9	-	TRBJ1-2	CASSLSSNSGVYGYTF
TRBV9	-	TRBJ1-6	CASSLTRGGGGDSYNSPLHF
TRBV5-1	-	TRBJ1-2	CASSRDVNYGYTF
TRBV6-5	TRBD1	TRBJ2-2	CASSSTGATGELFF
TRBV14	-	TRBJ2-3	CASSLSGTHTDTQYF
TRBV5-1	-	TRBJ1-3	CASSSAMGSGNTIYF
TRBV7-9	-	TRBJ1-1	CASSTGPGAGNTEAFF
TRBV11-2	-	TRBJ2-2	CASSLLRGHGELFF
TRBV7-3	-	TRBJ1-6	CASSQEVGNSPLHF
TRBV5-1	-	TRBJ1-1	CASSLGWPTNTEAFF
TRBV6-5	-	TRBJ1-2	CASSPSGGYTF
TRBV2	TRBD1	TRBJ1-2	CASSRDRGNYGYTF
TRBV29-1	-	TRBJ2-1	CSVGAAYNEQFF
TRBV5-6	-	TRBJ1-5	CASSRYPGDNQPQHF
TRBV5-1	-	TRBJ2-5	CASSPAPGAQETQYF